This is a list of T cell receptor beta chains from one sample in a study of cytomegalovirus exposure and HLA in healthy donors. Repertoires were generated with immunoSEQ multiplex PCR, while TCRdb's copy carries only in-frame clones and drops some. The sample comprises roughly 190,000 clones, around 83% of which are singletons, and more than 1.5% rests with the top ten. The sequencing input was PBMCs. The receptors come from a man aged 35-49 years in good health and CMV-seropositive. Both conserved end residues are part of each CDR3. The order of the fields is D gene, clone size, J gene, V gene, CDR3 protein, CDR3 DNA. The D gene is left open where the match is weak. Clone size is given for some rows only: seen once, a few or many times, or a class if the clone is expanded.

d_call: -
clone_size: -
j_call: TRBJ1-4
v_call: TRBV2
cdr3_aa: CASSGLAGADEKLFF
cdr3_nt: TGTGCCAGCAGTGGTCTCGCAGGGGCTGATGAAAAACTGTTTTTT

d_call: TRBD1
clone_size: -
j_call: TRBJ1-1
v_call: TRBV7-2
cdr3_aa: CASSLRQGNSNTEAFF
cdr3_nt: TGTGCCAGCAGTTTGCGACAGGGAAACTCGAACACTGAAGCTTTCTTT

d_call: TRBD1
clone_size: -
j_call: TRBJ1-6
v_call: TRBV7-8
cdr3_aa: CASSPQGDLYNSPLHF
cdr3_nt: TGTGCCAGCAGCCCGCAGGGGGACCTTTATAATTCACCCCTCCACTTT

d_call: -
clone_size: -
j_call: TRBJ1-2
v_call: TRBV15
cdr3_aa: CATSRTSVLYGYTF
cdr3_nt: TGTGCCACCAGCAGAACCTCAGTGCTCTATGGCTACACCTTC

d_call: TRBD2
clone_size: -
j_call: TRBJ2-1
v_call: TRBV4-3
cdr3_aa: CASSRGGGGRGSYNEQFF
cdr3_nt: TGCGCCAGCAGCCGAGGAGGAGGAGGGAGGGGTTCCTACAATGAGCAGTTCTTC

d_call: TRBD2
clone_size: -
j_call: TRBJ2-1
v_call: TRBV14
cdr3_aa: CASSPPGGRPTLNEQFF
cdr3_nt: TGTGCCAGCAGCCCACCGGGAGGACGCCCTACCCTCAATGAGCAGTTCTTC

d_call: -
clone_size: -
j_call: TRBJ2-7
v_call: TRBV6-5
cdr3_aa: CASSPEHSSYEQYF
cdr3_nt: TGTGCCAGCAGCCCCGAGCACAGCTCCTACGAGCAGTACTTC

d_call: TRBD1
clone_size: -
j_call: TRBJ1-1
v_call: TRBV19
cdr3_aa: CASSQQGVATEAFF
cdr3_nt: TGTGCCAGTAGTCAACAGGGGGTTGCCACTGAAGCTTTCTTT

d_call: TRBD2
clone_size: -
j_call: TRBJ2-1
v_call: TRBV12-5
cdr3_aa: CASGLTSGLLYSNEQFF
cdr3_nt: TGTGCTAGTGGTTTGACTAGCGGCTTGCTATATAGCAATGAGCAGTTCTTC

d_call: -
clone_size: -
j_call: TRBJ2-5
v_call: TRBV11-2
cdr3_aa: CASSLGGLDQETQYF
cdr3_nt: TGTGCCAGCAGCTTAGGGGGCCTGGATCAAGAGACCCAGTACTTC

d_call: -
clone_size: -
j_call: TRBJ2-1
v_call: TRBV9
cdr3_aa: CASSSGEGREYNEQFF
cdr3_nt: TGTGCCAGCAGCTCAGGGGAGGGGAGAGAATACAATGAGCAGTTCTTC

d_call: -
clone_size: -
j_call: TRBJ1-2
v_call: TRBV6-1
cdr3_aa: CASRRDYGYTF
cdr3_nt: TGTGCCAGCAGACGGGACTATGGCTACACCTTC

d_call: -
clone_size: -
j_call: TRBJ1-1
v_call: TRBV19
cdr3_aa: CASSIDLSGGAFF
cdr3_nt: TGTGCCAGTAGTATAGATCTATCGGGGGGAGCTTTCTTT

d_call: TRBD1
clone_size: -
j_call: TRBJ1-6
v_call: TRBV7-8
cdr3_aa: CASSLRVETGVSPLHF
cdr3_nt: TGTGCCAGCAGCTTAAGGGTCGAGACAGGGGTTTCACCCCTCCACTTT

d_call: -
clone_size: -
j_call: TRBJ2-7
v_call: TRBV20-1
cdr3_aa: CSALSYEQYF
cdr3_nt: TGCAGTGCCCTATCTTACGAGCAGTACTTC

d_call: TRBD1
clone_size: -
j_call: TRBJ2-3
v_call: TRBV5-1
cdr3_aa: CASSLWDRGVPDTQYF
cdr3_nt: TGCGCCAGCAGCCTGTGGGACAGGGGGGTCCCCGATACGCAGTATTTT

d_call: TRBD1
clone_size: -
j_call: TRBJ2-7
v_call: TRBV4-2
cdr3_aa: CASSQAGGEQYF
cdr3_nt: TGTGCCAGCAGCCAAGCAGGGGGCGAGCAGTACTTC

d_call: -
clone_size: -
j_call: TRBJ2-1
v_call: TRBV9
cdr3_aa: CASSAQPSWSSYNEQFF
cdr3_nt: TGTGCCAGCAGCGCTCAACCTAGCTGGAGCTCCTACAATGAGCAGTTCTTC

d_call: TRBD1
clone_size: few
j_call: TRBJ2-7
v_call: TRBV7-8
cdr3_aa: CASSPGQGYLSYEQYF
cdr3_nt: TGTGCCAGCAGCCCAGGACAGGGCTACCTGTCCTACGAGCAGTACTTC

d_call: -
clone_size: -
j_call: TRBJ2-3
v_call: TRBV10-3
cdr3_aa: CAISETGESDTQYF
cdr3_nt: TGTGCCATCAGTGAGACGGGAGAGTCAGATACGCAGTATTTT

d_call: TRBD1
clone_size: -
j_call: TRBJ1-2
v_call: TRBV7-2
cdr3_aa: CASSLEQGGGGYTF
cdr3_nt: TGTGCCAGCAGCTTAGAACAGGGGGGAGGTGGCTACACCTTC

d_call: -
clone_size: -
j_call: TRBJ1-1
v_call: TRBV2
cdr3_aa: CASSALSLRAEAFF
cdr3_nt: TGTGCCAGCAGCGCCCTTTCTCTTCGCGCTGAAGCTTTCTTT

d_call: -
clone_size: few
j_call: TRBJ1-5
v_call: TRBV25-1
cdr3_aa: CASSEGLGGNQPQHF
cdr3_nt: TGTGCCAGCAGTGAGGGTTTAGGGGGCAATCAGCCCCAGCATTTT

d_call: -
clone_size: -
j_call: TRBJ2-7
v_call: TRBV30
cdr3_aa: CAWKDSYEQYF
cdr3_nt: TGTGCCTGGAAGGACAGCTACGAGCAGTACTTC

d_call: -
clone_size: -
j_call: TRBJ1-2
v_call: TRBV5-8
cdr3_aa: CASSPRVDGYTF
cdr3_nt: TGTGCCAGCAGCCCGCGGGTGGATGGCTACACCTTC

d_call: -
clone_size: -
j_call: TRBJ2-6
v_call: TRBV19
cdr3_aa: CASSIGRVTGANGLTF
cdr3_nt: TGTGCCAGTAGTATAGGTAGGGTAACTGGGGCCAACGGCCTGACTTTC

d_call: TRBD1
clone_size: -
j_call: TRBJ1-6
v_call: TRBV7-9
cdr3_aa: CASSSDREPNNSPLHF
cdr3_nt: TGTGCCAGCAGCTCGGACAGGGAGCCTAATAATTCACCCCTCCACTTT

d_call: TRBD2
clone_size: -
j_call: TRBJ2-4
v_call: TRBV4-3
cdr3_aa: CASSQAASGNDIQYF
cdr3_nt: TGCGCCAGCAGCCAAGCGGCTAGCGGGAATGACATTCAGTACTTC

d_call: -
clone_size: -
j_call: TRBJ1-6
v_call: TRBV6-5
cdr3_aa: CASSRPREGPLHF
cdr3_nt: TGTGCCAGCAGCCGCCCCCGGGAGGGACCCCTCCACTTT

d_call: TRBD1
clone_size: -
j_call: TRBJ2-7
v_call: TRBV5-1
cdr3_aa: CASSLGTGQQYF
cdr3_nt: TGCGCCAGCAGCCTTGGGACAGGGCAGCAGTACTTC

d_call: -
clone_size: -
j_call: TRBJ2-3
v_call: TRBV6-5
cdr3_aa: CASSESVSTDTQYF
cdr3_nt: TGTGCCAGCAGTGAGAGCGTAAGCACAGATACGCAGTATTTT

d_call: -
clone_size: few
j_call: TRBJ2-7
v_call: TRBV10-3
cdr3_aa: CAISSGLSPYEQYF
cdr3_nt: TGTGCCATCAGTTCAGGGCTGTCCCCCTACGAGCAGTACTTC

d_call: TRBD2
clone_size: few
j_call: TRBJ2-7
v_call: TRBV11-2
cdr3_aa: CASTESGGAPSGGQYF
cdr3_nt: TGTGCCAGCACCGAGAGTGGGGGCGCACCCAGCGGGGGGCAGTACTTC

d_call: TRBD2
clone_size: -
j_call: TRBJ2-5
v_call: TRBV11-3
cdr3_aa: CASSLGIHDSGRAGETQYF
cdr3_nt: TGTGCCAGCAGCCTCGGGATCCATGATAGCGGGAGGGCAGGAGAGACCCAGTACTTC

d_call: -
clone_size: -
j_call: TRBJ1-1
v_call: TRBV29-1
cdr3_aa: CSVEKTGMNTEAFF
cdr3_nt: TGCAGCGTTGAAAAGACAGGTATGAACACTGAAGCTTTCTTT

d_call: TRBD1
clone_size: -
j_call: TRBJ2-7
v_call: TRBV5-1
cdr3_aa: CASSPGPRTGNYEQYF
cdr3_nt: TGCGCCAGCAGCCCTGGCCCGCGGACAGGGAATTACGAGCAGTACTTC

d_call: -
clone_size: -
j_call: TRBJ1-4
v_call: TRBV4-3
cdr3_aa: CASSQDLTGPATNEKLFF
cdr3_nt: TGCGCCAGCAGCCAAGATTTAACAGGGCCTGCAACTAATGAAAAACTGTTTTTT

d_call: -
clone_size: -
j_call: TRBJ2-1
v_call: TRBV6-5
cdr3_aa: CASSQGGEQFF
cdr3_nt: TGTGCCAGCAGCCAGGGTGGGGAGCAGTTCTTC

d_call: -
clone_size: -
j_call: TRBJ1-3
v_call: TRBV25-1
cdr3_aa: CASSTSVAGNTIYF
cdr3_nt: -

d_call: TRBD2
clone_size: -
j_call: TRBJ2-5
v_call: TRBV5-1
cdr3_aa: CASSLAGGQETQYF
cdr3_nt: TGCGCCAGCAGCTTGGCGGGGGGCCAAGAGACCCAGTACTTC

d_call: -
clone_size: once
j_call: TRBJ2-7
v_call: TRBV15
cdr3_aa: CATSSSGYEQYF
cdr3_nt: TGTGCCACCAGCTCGTCAGGATACGAGCAGTACTTC

d_call: -
clone_size: -
j_call: TRBJ1-4
v_call: TRBV28
cdr3_aa: CASRGAPNEKLFF
cdr3_nt: TGTGCCAGCAGAGGGGCCCCTAATGAAAAACTGTTTTTT

d_call: TRBD2
clone_size: -
j_call: TRBJ2-7
v_call: TRBV4-2
cdr3_aa: CASSQETSGYYEQYF
cdr3_nt: TGTGCCAGCAGCCAAGAAACTAGCGGATACTACGAGCAGTACTTC

d_call: TRBD1
clone_size: -
j_call: TRBJ2-3
v_call: TRBV4-3
cdr3_aa: CASSPQGFPSADTQYF
cdr3_nt: TGCGCCAGCAGCCCACAGGGGTTTCCCTCGGCAGATACGCAGTATTTT

d_call: -
clone_size: once
j_call: TRBJ1-3
v_call: TRBV15
cdr3_aa: CATSTDSPSSGNTIYF
cdr3_nt: TGTGCCACCAGCACGGACAGTCCCAGCTCTGGAAACACCATATATTTT

d_call: TRBD1
clone_size: -
j_call: TRBJ1-1
v_call: TRBV25-1
cdr3_aa: CASYGQVGEAFF
cdr3_nt: TGTGCCAGCTACGGACAGGTCGGTGAAGCTTTCTTT

d_call: TRBD1
clone_size: -
j_call: TRBJ2-7
v_call: TRBV5-1
cdr3_aa: CASSSDRALRLEQYF
cdr3_nt: TGCGCCAGCAGCTCCGACAGGGCCTTGCGGCTCGAGCAGTACTTC

d_call: TRBD2
clone_size: -
j_call: TRBJ2-1
v_call: TRBV27
cdr3_aa: CASSLTGTSGRRSYNEQFF
cdr3_nt: TGTGCCAGCAGTTTAACCGGGACTAGCGGGAGGCGCTCCTACAATGAGCAGTTCTTC

d_call: TRBD1
clone_size: once
j_call: TRBJ2-7
v_call: TRBV5-1
cdr3_aa: CASSRSPRQGGYEQYF
cdr3_nt: TGCGCCAGCAGCCGCAGCCCTCGACAGGGCGGGTACGAGCAGTACTTC

d_call: -
clone_size: -
j_call: TRBJ1-3
v_call: TRBV6-1
cdr3_aa: CASSITVLSGNTIYF
cdr3_nt: TGTGCCAGCAGCATCACAGTACTTTCTGGAAACACCATATATTTT

d_call: TRBD1
clone_size: -
j_call: TRBJ1-2
v_call: TRBV29-1
cdr3_aa: CSAGTGTGGSYGYTF
cdr3_nt: TGCAGCGCGGGTACCGGGACAGGGGGTAGCTATGGCTACACCTTC

d_call: TRBD1
clone_size: -
j_call: TRBJ2-1
v_call: TRBV10-3
cdr3_aa: CAISAERQGDEQFF
cdr3_nt: TGTGCCATCAGTGCTGAGCGACAGGGGGATGAGCAGTTCTTC

d_call: TRBD2
clone_size: -
j_call: TRBJ2-4
v_call: TRBV7-9
cdr3_aa: CASSTIAGGGNSQYF
cdr3_nt: TGTGCCAGCAGCACCATAGCGGGAGGTGGAAACAGTCAGTACTTC